This T cell receptor beta chain appears in the sequencing data of a study of resident and recirculating memory T cells in vitiligo. In the study overall: Genomic DNA was extracted from whole homogenized samples, with no cell sorting.

The method was immunoSEQ multiplex PCR; TCRdb's version includes in-frame clones alone and lacks a portion of them. The table includes 35,000 to 45,000 clones, over 90% detected once. The germline V gene has CDR1 SGHDT and CDR2 YYEEEE. V lost 2 bases to trimming and J lost 7 bases, with 10 bases between them. CDR3 length: 12 amino acids. This clone was seen only once. The sequenced sample was blood. The J gene is TRBJ2-7, the V gene TRBV5-6, with D perhaps TRBD2 (5 bases). The origin of this receptor is a male donor with vitiligo. CDR3: CASSFESGEQYF. CDR3 sequence (DNA): TGTGCCAGCAGCTTTGAATCGGGGGAGCAGTACTTC.